This record covers a single T cell receptor beta chain. Original data processing: It was from reference gene primer amplification that nucleated cell counts were estimated. The assay was immunoSEQ multiplex PCR, and TCRdb's table has in-frame clones only and misses some. V and J calls and clone size are copied from that table; D and trimming were computed from the DNA. The repertoire holds fewer than 250,000 clones, with roughly 82% as singletons. The Seattle site enrolled patients during active infection and followed them longitudinally. The sample comes from a study of blood T cell repertoires in COVID-19. Study background: Spain, Italy and the United States supplied samples that represented acute and convalescent COVID-19. PBMCs, B-cell-depleted T cells, or T cells were the source of the cDNA or gDNA that made up the material.

V was clipped by 6 bases and J by 8 bases, with 13 bases between them. CDR1 and CDR2 from the germline V gene are MNHNY and SVGAGI (reference sequence). The CDR3 spans 12 residues. The J gene is TRBJ1-2, the V gene TRBV6-6; weak D call: TRBD1 (6 bases). The sequence derives from a woman of 80 years or more with COVID-19, enrolled during active disease. The sequencing sample was made of peripheral blood. The CDR3 region has the DNA TGTGCCAGCAGCCTGGACAGCCGAGGCTACACCTTC. Protein sequence: CASSLDSRGYTF.